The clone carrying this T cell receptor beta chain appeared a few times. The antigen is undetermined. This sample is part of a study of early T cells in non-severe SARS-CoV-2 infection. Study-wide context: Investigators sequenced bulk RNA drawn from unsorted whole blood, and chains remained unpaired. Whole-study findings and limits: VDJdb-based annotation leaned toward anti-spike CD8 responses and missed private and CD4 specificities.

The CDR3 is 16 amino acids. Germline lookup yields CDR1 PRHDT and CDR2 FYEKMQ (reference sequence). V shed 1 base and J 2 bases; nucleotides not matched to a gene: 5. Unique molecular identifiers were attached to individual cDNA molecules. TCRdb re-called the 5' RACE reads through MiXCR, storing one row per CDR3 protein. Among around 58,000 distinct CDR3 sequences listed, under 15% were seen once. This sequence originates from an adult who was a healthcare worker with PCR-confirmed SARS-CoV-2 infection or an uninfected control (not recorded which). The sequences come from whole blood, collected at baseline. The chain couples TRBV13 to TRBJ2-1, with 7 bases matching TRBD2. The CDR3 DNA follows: TGTGCCAGCAGCTTAGTAGCGGGCAGAACCTACAATGAGCAGTTCTTC. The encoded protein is CASSLVAGRTYNEQFF. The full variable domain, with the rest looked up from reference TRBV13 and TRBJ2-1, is AAGVIQSPRHLIKEKRETATLKCYPIPRHDTVYWYQQGPGQDPQFLISFYEKMQSDKGSIPDRFSAQQFSDYHSELNMSSLELGDSALYFCASSLVAGRTYNEQFFGPGTRLTVL.